This TCR beta chain was retrieved from a study of T cell repertoires in ileal Crohn's disease. About the research overall: Surgery for a complication: stricturing in 61%, penetrating in roughly 40%.

The method was immunoSEQ multiplex PCR; TCRdb's version includes in-frame clones alone and lacks a portion of them. The sample has about 13,000 clones; around 84% are singletons. Study results and limitations: Compared with CD4 T cells, sorted CD8 cells carried more expanded clones.

V trimming: 2 bases; J trimming: 4 bases; junction bases outside the gene matches: 6. This CDR3 has 15 amino acids. CDR1 is MNHNS, CDR2 SASEGT, per germline. For this clone: Its specificity is not known.

This rearrangement joins TRBV6-1 to TRBJ1-2; 8 bases are shared with TRBD1. The receptor comes from an adult with Crohn's disease. Sequences were obtained from ileal tissue. The CDR3 spells CASSESTGDLYGYTF. In DNA form, the CDR3 reads TGTGCCAGCAGTGAATCGACAGGGGATCTCTATGGCTACACCTTC.